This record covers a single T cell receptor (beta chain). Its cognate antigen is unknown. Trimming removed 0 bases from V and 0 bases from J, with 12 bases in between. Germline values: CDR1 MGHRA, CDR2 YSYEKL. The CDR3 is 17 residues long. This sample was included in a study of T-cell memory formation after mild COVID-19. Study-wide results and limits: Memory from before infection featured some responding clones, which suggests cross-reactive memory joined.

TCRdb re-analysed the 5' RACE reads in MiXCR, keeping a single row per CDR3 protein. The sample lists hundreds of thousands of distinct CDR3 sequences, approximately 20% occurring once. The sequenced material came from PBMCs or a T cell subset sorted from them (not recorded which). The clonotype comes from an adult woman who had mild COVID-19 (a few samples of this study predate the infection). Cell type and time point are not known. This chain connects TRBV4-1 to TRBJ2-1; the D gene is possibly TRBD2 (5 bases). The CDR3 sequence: CASSQEGAWSSYNEQFF. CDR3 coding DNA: TGCGCCAGCAGCCAAGAGGGAGCCTGGAGCTCCTACAATGAGCAGTTCTTC.